This T cell receptor beta chain was observed in a study of shared clonotypes between healthy human individuals. Overall study context: The study drew on a couple of women and three men aged 18 to 49 as donors. Researchers assigned three CD4 naive, three CD4 memory, two CD8 naive and one CD8 memory plate to each donor. The study, taken as a whole, reports: Clonotypes that were shared across a handful of donors made up around 5.5% of naive CD4 clonotypes.

Details on this clone: Its cognate antigen is unknown.

Measured with immunoSEQ multiplex PCR; TCRdb has only the in-frame clones, and not every one. The table includes around 2.1 million clones, approximately 96% detected once. Germline-derived CDR1 and CDR2 are MNHEY and SMNVEV (reference sequence). The CDR3 contains 14 residues. V was shortened by 5 bases and J by 3 bases, with 13 bases between the two germline ends. The V call is TRBV27, the J call TRBJ1-2; D might be TRBD1 (6 bases). The clonotype was recovered from a man aged 18 to 35 in good health. The specimen was naive CD4+ T cells sorted from blood. The subset was: CD45RA+ positively selected. The CDR3 loop is CASSDRRTHYGYTF. CDR3 coding DNA: TGTGCCAGCAGTGACAGGCGGACTCACTATGGCTACACCTTC.